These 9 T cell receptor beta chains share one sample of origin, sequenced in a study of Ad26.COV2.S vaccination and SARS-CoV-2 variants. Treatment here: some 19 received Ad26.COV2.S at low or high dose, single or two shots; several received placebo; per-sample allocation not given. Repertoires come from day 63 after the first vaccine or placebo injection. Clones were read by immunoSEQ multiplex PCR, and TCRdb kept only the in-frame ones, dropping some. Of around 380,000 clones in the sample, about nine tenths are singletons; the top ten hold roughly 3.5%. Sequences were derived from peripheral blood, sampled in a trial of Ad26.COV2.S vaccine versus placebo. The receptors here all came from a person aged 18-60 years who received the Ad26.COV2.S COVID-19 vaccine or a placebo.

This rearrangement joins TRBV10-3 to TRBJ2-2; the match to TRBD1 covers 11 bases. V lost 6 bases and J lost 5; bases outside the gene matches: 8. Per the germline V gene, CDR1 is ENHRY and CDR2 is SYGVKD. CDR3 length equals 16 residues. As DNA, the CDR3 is TGTGCCATCAGGGAATCCGGGACAGGGGGAACCGGGGAGCTGTTTTTT. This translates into CAIRESGTGGTGELFF.

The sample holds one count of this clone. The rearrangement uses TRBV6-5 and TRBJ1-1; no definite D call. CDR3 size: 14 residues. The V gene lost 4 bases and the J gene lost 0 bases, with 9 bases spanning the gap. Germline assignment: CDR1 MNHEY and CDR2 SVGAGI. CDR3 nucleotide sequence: TGTGCCAGCAGTTCCCCAAATATGAACACTGAAGCTTTCTTT. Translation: CASSSPNMNTEAFF.

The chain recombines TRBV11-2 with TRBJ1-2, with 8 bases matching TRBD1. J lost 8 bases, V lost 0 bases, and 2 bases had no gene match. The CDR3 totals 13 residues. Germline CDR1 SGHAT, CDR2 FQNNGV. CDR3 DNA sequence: TGTGCCAGCAGCTTAGACAGGGGGCGCGGCTACACCTTC. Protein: CASSLDRGRGYTF.

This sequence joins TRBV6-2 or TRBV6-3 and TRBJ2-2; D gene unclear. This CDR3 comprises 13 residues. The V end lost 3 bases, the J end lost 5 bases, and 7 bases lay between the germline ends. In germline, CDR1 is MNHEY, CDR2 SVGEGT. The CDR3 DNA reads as TGTGCCAGCAGTTATCGAAGAACCGGGGAGCTGTTTTTT. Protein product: CASSYRRTGELFF.

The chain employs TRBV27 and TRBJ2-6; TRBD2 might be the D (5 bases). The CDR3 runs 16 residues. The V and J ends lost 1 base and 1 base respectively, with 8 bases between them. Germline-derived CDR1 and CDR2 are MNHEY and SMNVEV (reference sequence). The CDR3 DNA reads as TGTGCCAGCAGTTTATTTTCGGGGTCTGGGGCCAACGTCCTGACTTTC. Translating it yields CASSLFSGSGANVLTF.

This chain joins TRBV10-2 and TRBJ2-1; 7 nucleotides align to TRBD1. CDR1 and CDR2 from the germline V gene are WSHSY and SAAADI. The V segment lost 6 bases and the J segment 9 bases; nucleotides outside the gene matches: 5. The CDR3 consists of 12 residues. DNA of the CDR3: TGCGCCAGCAGACAGGGGAGTGGTGAGCAGTTCTTC. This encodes CASRQGSGEQFF.

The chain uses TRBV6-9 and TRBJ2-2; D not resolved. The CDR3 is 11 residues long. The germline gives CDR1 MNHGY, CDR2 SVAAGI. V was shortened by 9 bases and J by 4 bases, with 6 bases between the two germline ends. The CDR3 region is CARACTGELFF. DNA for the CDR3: TGTGCCAGGGCTTGCACCGGGGAGCTGTTTTTT.

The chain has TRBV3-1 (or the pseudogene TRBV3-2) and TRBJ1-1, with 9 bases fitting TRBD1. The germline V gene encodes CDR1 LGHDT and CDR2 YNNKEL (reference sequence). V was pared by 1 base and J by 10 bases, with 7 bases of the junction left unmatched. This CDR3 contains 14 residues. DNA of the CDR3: TGTGCCAGCAGCCAAGGGACAGGGGCTAGTGGAGCTTTCTTT. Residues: CASSQGTGASGAFF.

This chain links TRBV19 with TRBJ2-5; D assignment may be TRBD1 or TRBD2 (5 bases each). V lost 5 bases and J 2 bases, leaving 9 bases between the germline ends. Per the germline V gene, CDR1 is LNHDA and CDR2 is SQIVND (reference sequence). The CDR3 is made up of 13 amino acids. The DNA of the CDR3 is TGTGCCAGTAGTGAGGGGTATCAAGAGACCCAGTACTTC. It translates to CASSEGYQETQYF.